This T cell receptor beta chain was profiled in a study of blood T cell repertoires in COVID-19. Assay: immunoSEQ multiplex PCR; the TCRdb copy retains only in-frame clones and omits some. Among roughly 40,000 clones listed, around 87% were seen once. The CDR3 has 14 residues. Between the trimmed V and J ends, which lost 4 bases and 2 bases, there was a span of 11 bases. Germline CDR1 LGHNA, CDR2 YSLEER. The chain couples TRBV4-3 to TRBJ2-5, with TRBD1 as a possible D gene (6 bases). This clonotype was obtained from a man aged 45-65 years in a cohort sampled during active COVID-19. Source material: peripheral blood. The DNA for the CDR3 is TGCGCCAGCAGCCTATGGACAGTTCAAGAGACCCAGTACTTC. It codes for CASSLWTVQETQYF.